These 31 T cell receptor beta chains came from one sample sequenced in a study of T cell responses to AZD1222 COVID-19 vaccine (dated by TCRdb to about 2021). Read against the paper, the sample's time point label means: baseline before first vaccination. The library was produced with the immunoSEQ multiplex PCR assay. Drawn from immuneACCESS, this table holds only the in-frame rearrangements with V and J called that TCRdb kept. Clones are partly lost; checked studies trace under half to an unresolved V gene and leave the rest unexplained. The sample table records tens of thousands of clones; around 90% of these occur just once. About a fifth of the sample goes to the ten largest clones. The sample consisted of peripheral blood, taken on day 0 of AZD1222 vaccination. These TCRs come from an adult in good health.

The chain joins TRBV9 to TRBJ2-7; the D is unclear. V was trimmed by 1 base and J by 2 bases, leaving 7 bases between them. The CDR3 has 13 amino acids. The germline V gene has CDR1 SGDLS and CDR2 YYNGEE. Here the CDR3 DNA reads TGTGCCAGCAGCGTAAGTTCGACCTACGAGCAGTACTTC. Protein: CASSVSSTYEQYF. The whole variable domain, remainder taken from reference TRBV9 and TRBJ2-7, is DSGVTQTPKHLITATGQRVTLRCSPRSGDLSVYWYQQSLDQGLQFLIQYYNGEERAKGNILERFSAQQFPDLHSELNLSSLELGDSALYFCASSVSSTYEQYFGPGTRLTVT.

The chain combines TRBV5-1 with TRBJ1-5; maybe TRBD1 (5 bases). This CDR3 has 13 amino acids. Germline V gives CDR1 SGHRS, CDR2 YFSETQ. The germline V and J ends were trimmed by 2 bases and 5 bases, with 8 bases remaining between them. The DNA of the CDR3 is TGCGCCAGCAGCTTTACAGGTTATCAGCCCCAGCATTTT. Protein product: CASSFTGYQPQHF.

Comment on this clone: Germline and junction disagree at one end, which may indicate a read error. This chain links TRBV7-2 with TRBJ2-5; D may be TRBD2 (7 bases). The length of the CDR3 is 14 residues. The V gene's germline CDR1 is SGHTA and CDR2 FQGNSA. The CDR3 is CASSLMRGQETLYF. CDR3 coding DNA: TGTGCCAGCAGCTTAATGCGGGGGCAAGAGACCCTGTACTTC.

CDR3 nucleotide sequence: TGTGCCAGCACCTTGACTCGTGGGGCCTACGAGCAGTACTTC. Its protein product is CASTLTRGAYEQYF. The V gene is TRBV6-6, the J gene TRBJ2-7; no clear D. Germline-derived CDR1 and CDR2 are MNHNY and SVGAGI (reference sequence). Between the trimmed V and J ends, which lost 7 bases and 2 bases, there was a span of 15 bases. CDR3 length: 14 residues.

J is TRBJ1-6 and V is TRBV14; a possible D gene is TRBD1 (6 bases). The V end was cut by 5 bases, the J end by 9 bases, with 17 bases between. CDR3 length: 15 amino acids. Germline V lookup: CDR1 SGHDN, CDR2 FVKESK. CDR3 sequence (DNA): TGTGCCAGCAGCAATGGACAGCCTAGGGGTTCACCCCTCCACTTT. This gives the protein CASSNGQPRGSPLHF.

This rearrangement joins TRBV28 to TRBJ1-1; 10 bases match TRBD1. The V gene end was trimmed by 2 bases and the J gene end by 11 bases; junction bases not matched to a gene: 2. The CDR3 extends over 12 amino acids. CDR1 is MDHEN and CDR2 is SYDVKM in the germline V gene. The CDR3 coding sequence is TGTGCCAGCAGTTTAGACAGGGGGCGGGCTTTCTTT. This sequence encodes CASSLDRGRAFF.

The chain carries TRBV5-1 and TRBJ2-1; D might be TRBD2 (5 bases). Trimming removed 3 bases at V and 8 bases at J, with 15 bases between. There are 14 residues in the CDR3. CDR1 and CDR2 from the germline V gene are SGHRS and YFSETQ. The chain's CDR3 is CASSSAPGSDEQFF. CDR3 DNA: TGCGCCAGCAGCTCGGCCCCGGGGAGTGATGAGCAGTTCTTC.

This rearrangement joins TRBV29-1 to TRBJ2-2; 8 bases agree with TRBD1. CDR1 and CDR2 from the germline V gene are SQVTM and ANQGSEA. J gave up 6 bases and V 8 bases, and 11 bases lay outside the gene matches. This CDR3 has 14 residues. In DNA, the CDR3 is TGCAGCTTCTCCAACAGGGGGGATCCCGGGGAGCTGTTTTTT. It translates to CSFSNRGDPGELFF.

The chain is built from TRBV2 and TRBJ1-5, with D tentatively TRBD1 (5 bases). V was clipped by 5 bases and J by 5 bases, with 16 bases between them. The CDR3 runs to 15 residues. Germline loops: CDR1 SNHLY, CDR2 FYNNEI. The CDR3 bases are TGTGCCAGCAGTCCCAGAGGTTCCAGGGATCAGCCCCAGCATTTT. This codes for CASSPRGSRDQPQHF.

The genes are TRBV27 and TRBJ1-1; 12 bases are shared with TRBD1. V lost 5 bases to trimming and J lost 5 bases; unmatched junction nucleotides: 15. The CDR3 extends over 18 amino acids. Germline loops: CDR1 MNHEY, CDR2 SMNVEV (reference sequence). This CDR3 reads CASSPGQGAGGFRTEAFF. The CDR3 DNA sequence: TGTGCCAGCAGTCCGGGACAGGGGGCGGGCGGTTTCCGAACTGAAGCTTTCTTT.

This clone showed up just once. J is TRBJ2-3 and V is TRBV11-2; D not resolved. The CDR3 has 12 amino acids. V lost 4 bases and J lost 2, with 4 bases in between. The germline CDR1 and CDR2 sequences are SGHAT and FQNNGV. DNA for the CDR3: TGTGCCAGCAGCTCTAACACAGATACGCAGTATTTT. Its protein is CASSSNTDTQYF.

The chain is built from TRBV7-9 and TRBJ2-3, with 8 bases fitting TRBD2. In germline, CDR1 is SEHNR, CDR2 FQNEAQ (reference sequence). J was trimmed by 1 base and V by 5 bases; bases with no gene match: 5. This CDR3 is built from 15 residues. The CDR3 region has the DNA TGTGCCAGCAGCACAACAGCGGGGGGCACAGATACGCAGTATTTT. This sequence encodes CASSTTAGGTDTQYF.

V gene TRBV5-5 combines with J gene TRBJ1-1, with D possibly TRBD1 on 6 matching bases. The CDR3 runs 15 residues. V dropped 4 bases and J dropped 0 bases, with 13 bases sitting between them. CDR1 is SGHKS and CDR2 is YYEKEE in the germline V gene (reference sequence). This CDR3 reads CASSLLTGMNTEAFF. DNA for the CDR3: TGTGCCAGCAGCCTCCTGACAGGTATGAACACTGAAGCTTTCTTT.

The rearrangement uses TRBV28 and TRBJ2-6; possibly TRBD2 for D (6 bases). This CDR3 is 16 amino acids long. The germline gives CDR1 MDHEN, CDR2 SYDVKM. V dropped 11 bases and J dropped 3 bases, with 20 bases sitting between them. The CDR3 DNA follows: TGTGCCGCCTATGGGGGGACCCTTTATGGGGCCAACGTCCTGACTTTC. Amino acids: CAAYGGTLYGANVLTF.

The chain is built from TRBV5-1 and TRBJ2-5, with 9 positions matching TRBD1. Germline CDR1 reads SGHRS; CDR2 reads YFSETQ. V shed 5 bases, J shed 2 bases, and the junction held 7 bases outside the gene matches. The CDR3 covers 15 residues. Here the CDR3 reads CASRLTGQGQETQYF. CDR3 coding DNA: TGCGCCAGCAGGCTGACCGGACAGGGGCAAGAGACCCAGTACTTC.

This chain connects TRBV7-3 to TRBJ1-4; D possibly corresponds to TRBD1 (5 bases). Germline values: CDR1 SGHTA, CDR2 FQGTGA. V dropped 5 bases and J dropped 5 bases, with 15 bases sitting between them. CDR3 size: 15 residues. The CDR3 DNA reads TGTGCCAGCAGCCCCGGGACGGGACTAAATGAAAAACTGTTTTTT. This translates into CASSPGTGLNEKLFF.

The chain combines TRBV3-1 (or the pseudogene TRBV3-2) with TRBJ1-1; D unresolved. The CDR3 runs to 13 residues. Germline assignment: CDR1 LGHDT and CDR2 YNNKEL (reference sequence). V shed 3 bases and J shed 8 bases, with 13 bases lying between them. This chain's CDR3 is CASSHDSRTEAFF. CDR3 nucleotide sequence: TGTGCCAGCAGCCACGATTCACGTACGGAAGCTTTCTTT.

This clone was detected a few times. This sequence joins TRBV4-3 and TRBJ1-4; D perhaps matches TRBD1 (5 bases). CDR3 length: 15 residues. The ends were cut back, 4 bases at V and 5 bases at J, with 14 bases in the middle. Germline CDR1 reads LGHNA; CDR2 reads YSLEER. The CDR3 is CASSPVDRLNEKLFF. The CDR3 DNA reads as TGCGCCAGCAGCCCGGTCGACAGACTAAATGAAAAACTGTTTTTT.

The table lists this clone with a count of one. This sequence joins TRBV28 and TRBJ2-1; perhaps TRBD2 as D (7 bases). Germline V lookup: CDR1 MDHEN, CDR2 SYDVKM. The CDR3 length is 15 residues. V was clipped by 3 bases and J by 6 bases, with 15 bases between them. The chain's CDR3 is CASSFRRGGPNEQFF. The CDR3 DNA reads TGTGCCAGCAGTTTTAGGAGGGGGGGCCCCAATGAGCAGTTCTTC.

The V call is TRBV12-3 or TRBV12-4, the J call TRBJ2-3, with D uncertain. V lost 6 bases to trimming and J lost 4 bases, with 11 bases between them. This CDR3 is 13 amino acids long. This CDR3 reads CASRVIGSDTQYF. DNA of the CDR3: TGTGCCAGCAGAGTAATCGGGTCAGATACGCAGTATTTT.

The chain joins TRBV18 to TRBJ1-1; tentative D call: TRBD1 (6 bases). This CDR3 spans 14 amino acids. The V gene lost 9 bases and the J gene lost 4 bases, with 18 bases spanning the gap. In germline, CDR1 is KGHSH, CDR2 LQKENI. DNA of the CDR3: TGTGCCAGTCTAACCGAGGGGGGAGGCACTGAAGCTTTCTTT. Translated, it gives CASLTEGGGTEAFF.

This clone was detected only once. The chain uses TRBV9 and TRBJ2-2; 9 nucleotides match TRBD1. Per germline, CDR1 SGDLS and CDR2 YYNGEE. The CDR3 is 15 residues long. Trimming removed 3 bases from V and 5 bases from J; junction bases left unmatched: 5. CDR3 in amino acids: CASSATGGLTGELFF. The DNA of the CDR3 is TGTGCCAGCAGCGCCACAGGGGGCTTGACCGGGGAGCTGTTTTTT.

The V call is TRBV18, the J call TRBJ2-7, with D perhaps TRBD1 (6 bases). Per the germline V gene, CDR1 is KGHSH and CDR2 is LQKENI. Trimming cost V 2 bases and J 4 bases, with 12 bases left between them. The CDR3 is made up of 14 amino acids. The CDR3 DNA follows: TGTGCCAGCTCACCAGGACAGTTGGTTTACGAGCAGTACTTC. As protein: CASSPGQLVYEQYF. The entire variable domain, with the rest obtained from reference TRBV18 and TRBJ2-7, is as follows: NAGVMQNPRHLVRRRGQEARLRCSPMKGHSHVYWYRQLPEEGLKFMVYLQKENIIDESGMPKERFSAEFPKEGPSILRIQQVVRGDSAAYFCASSPGQLVYEQYFGPGTRLTVT.

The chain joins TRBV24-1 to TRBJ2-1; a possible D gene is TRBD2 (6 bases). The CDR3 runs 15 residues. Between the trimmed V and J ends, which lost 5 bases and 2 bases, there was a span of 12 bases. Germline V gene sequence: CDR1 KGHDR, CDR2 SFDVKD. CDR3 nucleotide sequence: TGTGCCACCAGTGTTGATCGGGGGACCTACAATGAGCAGTTCTTC. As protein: CATSVDRGTYNEQFF.

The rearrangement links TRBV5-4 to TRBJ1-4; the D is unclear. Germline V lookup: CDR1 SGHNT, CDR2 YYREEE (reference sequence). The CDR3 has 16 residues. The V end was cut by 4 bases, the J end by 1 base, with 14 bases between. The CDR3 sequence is CASSPSGILTNEKLFF. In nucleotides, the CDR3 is TGTGCCAGCAGCCCATCTGGCATTTTAACTAATGAAAAACTGTTTTTT. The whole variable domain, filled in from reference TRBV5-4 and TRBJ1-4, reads ETGVTQSPTHLIKTRGQQVTLRCSSQSGHNTVSWYQQALGQGPQFIFQYYREEENGRGNFPPRFSGLQFPNYSSELNVNALELDDSALYLCASSPSGILTNEKLFFGSGTQLSVL.

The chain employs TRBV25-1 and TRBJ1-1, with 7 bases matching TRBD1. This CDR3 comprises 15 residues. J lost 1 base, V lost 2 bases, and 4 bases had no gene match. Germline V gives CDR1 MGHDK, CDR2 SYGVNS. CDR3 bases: TGTGCCAGCAGTGAAGAGGGACAGACGAACACTGAAGCTTTCTTT. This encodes CASSEEGQTNTEAFF.

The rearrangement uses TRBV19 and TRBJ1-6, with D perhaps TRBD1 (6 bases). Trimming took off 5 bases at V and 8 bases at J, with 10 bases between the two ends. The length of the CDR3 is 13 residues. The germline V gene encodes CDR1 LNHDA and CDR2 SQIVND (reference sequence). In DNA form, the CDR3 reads TGTGCCAGTAGTCCGGGGGCATATTCACCCCTCCACTTT. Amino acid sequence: CASSPGAYSPLHF.

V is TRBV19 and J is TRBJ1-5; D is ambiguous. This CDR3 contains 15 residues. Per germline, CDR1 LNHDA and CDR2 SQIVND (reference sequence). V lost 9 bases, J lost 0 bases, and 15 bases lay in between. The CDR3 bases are TGTGCCAGCACCACACCCCTAGGTAGCAATCAGCCCCAGCATTTT. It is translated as CASTTPLGSNQPQHF.

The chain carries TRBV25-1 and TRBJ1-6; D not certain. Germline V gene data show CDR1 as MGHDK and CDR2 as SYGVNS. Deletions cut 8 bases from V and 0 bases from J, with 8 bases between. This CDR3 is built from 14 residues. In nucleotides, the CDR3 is TGTGCCAGCGAGGAGAACTCCTATAATTCACCCCTCCACTTT. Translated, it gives CASEENSYNSPLHF.

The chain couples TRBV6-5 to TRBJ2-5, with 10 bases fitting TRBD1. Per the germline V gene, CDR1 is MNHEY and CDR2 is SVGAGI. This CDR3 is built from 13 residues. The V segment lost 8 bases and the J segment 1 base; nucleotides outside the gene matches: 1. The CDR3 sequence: CASGDRGQETQYF. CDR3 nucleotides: TGTGCCAGCGGGGACAGGGGCCAAGAGACCCAGTACTTC.

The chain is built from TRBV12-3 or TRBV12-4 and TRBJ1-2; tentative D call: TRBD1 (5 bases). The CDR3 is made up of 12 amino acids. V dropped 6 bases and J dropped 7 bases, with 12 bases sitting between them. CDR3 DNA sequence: TGTGCCAGCAGACCCGGCGGGGGTGGCTACACCTTC. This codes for CASRPGGGGYTF.